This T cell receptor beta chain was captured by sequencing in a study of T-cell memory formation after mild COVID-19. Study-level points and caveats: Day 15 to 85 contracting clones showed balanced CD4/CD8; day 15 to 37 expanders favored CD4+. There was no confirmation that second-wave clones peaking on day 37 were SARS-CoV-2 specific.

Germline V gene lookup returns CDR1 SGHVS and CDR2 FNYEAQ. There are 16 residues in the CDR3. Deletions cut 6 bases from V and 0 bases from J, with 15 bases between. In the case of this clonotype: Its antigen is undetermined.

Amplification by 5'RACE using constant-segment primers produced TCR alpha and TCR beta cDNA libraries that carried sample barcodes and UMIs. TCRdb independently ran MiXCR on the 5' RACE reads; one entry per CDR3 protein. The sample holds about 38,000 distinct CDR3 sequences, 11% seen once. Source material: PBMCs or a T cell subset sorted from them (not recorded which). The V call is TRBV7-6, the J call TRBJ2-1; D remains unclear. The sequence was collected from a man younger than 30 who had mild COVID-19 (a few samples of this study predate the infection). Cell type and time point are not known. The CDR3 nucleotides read TGTGCCAGCAGTCCCCTTGTGTACGGCTCCTACAATGAGCAGTTCTTC. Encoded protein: CASSPLVYGSYNEQFF.